The rows below give T cell receptor beta chains drawn from one sample of a study of blood T cell repertoires in COVID-19. Produced via immunoSEQ multiplex PCR; TCRdb's table is partial and in-frame only. The sample shows around 84,000 clones, around four fifths of them seen only once. The sequencing sample was made of peripheral blood. The receptors derive from an elderly man with active or convalescent COVID-19. Each CDR3 is given with its conserved first and last residue. Fields, in order: D gene, J gene, clone size, V gene, CDR3 DNA, CDR3 protein. D genes are given only for firm matches. The size field is filled for only some rows; it gives once, few, many or a size class.

>-|TRBJ1-1|-|TRBV19
TGTGCCAGTAGTGCCCGGGATCACTTTGAAGCTTTCTTT
CASSARDHFEAFF
>-|TRBJ1-6|-|TRBV27
TGTGCCAGCAGTGCCGACAGCTACTCCTATAATTCACCCCTCCACTTT
CASSADSYSYNSPLHF
>-|TRBJ1-4|few|TRBV5-1
TGCGCCAGCAGCCCCCAGGCATCTTTGCGGGGTGAAAAACTGTTTTTT
CASSPQASLRGEKLFF
>TRBD1|TRBJ2-1|once|TRBV4-1
TGCGCCAGCAGCCAAGGACAGGGAGCCTACAATGAGCAGTTCTTC
CASSQGQGAYNEQFF
>-|TRBJ1-1|-|TRBV6-4
TGTGCCAGCAGTGACAAGGCAGGGCCGAACACTGAAGCTTTCTTT
CASSDKAGPNTEAFF
>-|TRBJ2-3|-|TRBV3-1/TRBV3-2
TGTGCCAGCAGCTCCATGGGCCCGAATACGCAGTATTTT
CASSSMGPNTQYF
>-|TRBJ2-4|-|TRBV6-2/TRBV6-3
TGTGCCAGCAGTCTGACAGTTCCCCGAGCCAAAAACATTCAGTACTTC
CASSLTVPRAKNIQYF
>TRBD1|TRBJ1-1|once|TRBV5-6
TGTGCCAGCAGCTTCAACTCATTGGGGACAGGGGGCACTGAAGCTTTCTTT
CASSFNSLGTGGTEAFF
>-|TRBJ2-4|-|TRBV11-2
TGTGCCAGCAGCTTAGCACTAGAGAGTGAAGTGTCCAAAAACATTCAGTACTTC
CASSLALESEVSKNIQYF
>-|TRBJ1-2|-|TRBV27
TGTGCCAGCCGGGGCAGGGGCGGCTACACCTTC
CASRGRGGYTF
>TRBD1|TRBJ1-6|once|TRBV14
TGTGCCAGCAGCCTCGGACAGGGCTTTTTCTCACCCCTCCACTTT
CASSLGQGFFSPLHF
>-|TRBJ1-2|-|TRBV24-1
TGTGCCACCAGTGACCCGACAGGTGACTATGGCTACACCTTC
CATSDPTGDYGYTF
>TRBD2|TRBJ2-4|-|TRBV7-2
TGTGCCAGCAGCTTCCCTAGCGGGACCAAAAACATTCAGTACTTC
CASSFPSGTKNIQYF
>-|TRBJ2-1|-|TRBV24-1
TGTGCCACCAGTGATCCGGGACAAATCAATGAGCAGTTCTTC
CATSDPGQINEQFF
>-|TRBJ2-5|-|TRBV18
TGTGCCAGCTCATCCAAAGAGACCCAGTACTTC
CASSSKETQYF
>-|TRBJ2-1|-|TRBV5-1
TGCGCCAGCAGCTCACAGGGTTACAATGAGCAGTTCTTC
CASSSQGYNEQFF
>TRBD1|TRBJ1-2|-|TRBV12-5
TGTGCTAGCAAACTCGGGACAGGGGAGACCTACACCTTC
CASKLGTGETYTF
>-|TRBJ2-1|-|TRBV24-1
TGTGCCACCAGTCCCGGATCCACTAGCCTCTACAATGAGCAGTTCTTC
CATSPGSTSLYNEQFF
>-|TRBJ2-4|-|TRBV6-5
TGTGCCAGCAGGACCCTCGGGACAAAAAACATTCAGTACTTC
CASRTLGTKNIQYF
>-|TRBJ1-2|-|TRBV28
TGTGCCAGCAGCGGGAGCCCCGGGGGGAACTATGGCTACACCTTC
CASSGSPGGNYGYTF
>-|TRBJ1-1|-|TRBV7-2
TGTGCCAGCAGCTTTACACCGAACACTGAAGCTTTCTTT
CASSFTPNTEAFF
>-|TRBJ1-2|-|TRBV6-5
TGTGCCAGCAGTACCCGGACAGATGGCTACACCTTC
CASSTRTDGYTF
>-|TRBJ1-2|-|TRBV10-1
TGCGCCAGCAGTGAAACCGGGACACATGGCTACACCTTC
CASSETGTHGYTF
>TRBD1|TRBJ2-5|-|TRBV2
TGTGCCAGCGTTAGGGACAGGGGGCCTTGGGAGACCCAGTACTTC
CASVRDRGPWETQYF
>TRBD1|TRBJ2-3|once|TRBV5-8
TGTGCCAGCAGCTTGGTCAGGGGGCGGACAGATACGCAGTATTTT
CASSLVRGRTDTQYF
>TRBD1|TRBJ1-2|-|TRBV4-1
TGCGCCAGCAGCCAAGAAGAACTCCCGGCAGGGGGCTATGGCTACACCTTC
CASSQEELPAGGYGYTF
>TRBD1|TRBJ2-5|-|TRBV5-1
TGCGCCAGCAGCTTGATCCCTCAGACAGGGATCGAGACCCAGTACTTC
CASSLIPQTGIETQYF
>TRBD1|TRBJ1-5|-|TRBV10-2
TGCGCCAGCAGGACAGGGGGTAGCAATCAGCCCCAGCATTTT
CASRTGGSNQPQHF
>-|TRBJ1-6|-|TRBV19
TGTGCCAGTAGTATGCGGGTAACTTCACCCCTCCACTTT
CASSMRVTSPLHF
>-|TRBJ1-5|-|TRBV19
TGTGCCAGTAGTATTCGACAAGTGGGTCAGCCCCAGCATTTT
CASSIRQVGQPQHF
>TRBD2|TRBJ2-1|-|TRBV24-1
TGTGCCACCAGTGATTTCGGGAGCGGGGGGGCCCTTGAGCAGTTCTTC
CATSDFGSGGALEQFF
>-|TRBJ1-2|-|TRBV21-1
TGTGCCAGCAGCAAAGAAGGGACAGGCGGCAGGGGCTATGGCTACACCTTC
CASSKEGTGGRGYGYTF
>-|TRBJ1-2|-|TRBV6-5
TGTGCCAGCAGTTCACTGGTGGGGAGCCGTAATGGCTACACCTTC
CASSSLVGSRNGYTF
>-|TRBJ1-5|few|TRBV19
TGTGCCAGTAGTACCGACCACAGGGGCAATCAGCCCCAGCATTTT
CASSTDHRGNQPQHF
>TRBD2|TRBJ2-1|-|TRBV15
TGTGCCACCAGCAGAGTTAGCGGGAGTTCCTACAATGAGCAGTTCTTC
CATSRVSGSSYNEQFF
>TRBD1|TRBJ1-3|-|TRBV6-5
TGTGCCAGCAAGACAGGGGGCAGGGACACCATATATTTT
CASKTGGRDTIYF
>-|TRBJ1-1|-|TRBV19
TGTGCCAGTAGTATGGGAGAGGGACAAGAAGCTTTCTTT
CASSMGEGQEAFF
>-|TRBJ2-2|-|TRBV10-3
TGTGCCATCAGTGCGGGGACGAACACCGGGGAGCTGTTTTTT
CAISAGTNTGELFF